This TCR beta chain was recovered during a study of technical replicates of blood from several donors. This table comes from immunoSEQ multiplex PCR, and its TCRdb copy is limited to in-frame clones, with some not included. The top ten clones hold about 0.31% of a sample with around 70,000 clones, around 97% of them seen once. Trimming at V came to 5 bases and at J to 0 bases, leaving 6 bases not matched to a gene. Germline V gene data show CDR1 as LNHDA and CDR2 as SQIVND (reference sequence). The CDR3 loop spans 15 amino acids. Source material: T cells isolated from PBMCs. This receptor was identified in a human donor in good health. The gene calls are TRBV19 and TRBJ2-5; TRBD1 agrees at 7 bases. CDR3 in amino acids: CASSWGTAYQETQYF. The CDR3 nucleotides are TGTGCCAGTAGTTGGGGGACAGCGTACCAAGAGACCCAGTACTTC.